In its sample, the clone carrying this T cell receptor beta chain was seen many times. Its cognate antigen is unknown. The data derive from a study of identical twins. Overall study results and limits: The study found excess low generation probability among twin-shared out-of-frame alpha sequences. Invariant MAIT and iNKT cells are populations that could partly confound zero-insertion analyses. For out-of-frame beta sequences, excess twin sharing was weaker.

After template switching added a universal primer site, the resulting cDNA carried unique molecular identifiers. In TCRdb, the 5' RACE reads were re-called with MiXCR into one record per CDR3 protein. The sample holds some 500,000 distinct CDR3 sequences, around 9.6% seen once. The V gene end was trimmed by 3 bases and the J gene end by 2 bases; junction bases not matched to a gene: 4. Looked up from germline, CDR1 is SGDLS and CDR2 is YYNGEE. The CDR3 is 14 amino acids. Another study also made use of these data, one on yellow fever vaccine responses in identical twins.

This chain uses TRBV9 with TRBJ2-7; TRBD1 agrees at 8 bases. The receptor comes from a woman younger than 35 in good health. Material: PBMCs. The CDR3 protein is CASSGGQGPYEQYF. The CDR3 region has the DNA TGTGCCAGCAGCGGTGGACAGGGCCCCTACGAGCAGTACTTC.